This T cell receptor (beta chain) was recovered during a study of post-analysis software for immune sequencing data. This clonotype showed up just a few times. One end of the junction is discordant with germline, which a read error may explain. Unique-molecular-identifier-tagged TCR beta cDNA libraries were used. TCRdb redid the calling of the PCR reads with MiXCR, one entry per CDR3 protein. This table has some 160,000 distinct CDR3 sequences, around 36% appearing once. CDR1 and CDR2 (germline): MRHNA, SNTAGT. CDR3 length: 16 amino acids. Material: blood, obtained after autologous hematopoietic stem cell transplantation. The receptor was isolated from a girl between 10 and 17 years old with multiple sclerosis. This chain links TRBV6-4 with TRBJ1-2; tentatively, D is TRBD1 (5 bases). The CDR3 coding sequence is TGCGCCGGCAGTGACACCTTACAGGCTCCGTTCTATGGCTACACCTTC. This codes for CAGSDTLQAPFYGYTF.